This T cell receptor beta chain originates from a study of blood T cell repertoires in COVID-19. Study in general: The study drew acute and convalescent COVID-19 samples from the United States, Italy and Spain. From T cells, B-cell-depleted T cells, or PBMCs came the material, which was cDNA or gDNA.

In the original analysis: Estimation of nucleated cell counts relied on the amplification of reference gene primers. Only in-frame clones appear in the TCRdb table, and some are missing; sequencing was by immunoSEQ multiplex PCR. That table gives V, J and clone size, and the DNA gave D and trimming. The sample consists of about 150,000 clones, about 80% of them appearing once. The specimen was peripheral blood. This TCR was recovered from a man in his 60s with acute or convalescent COVID-19.

The CDR3 protein is CASSFTGSDTQYF. CDR3 coding DNA: TGTGCCAGCAGCTTTACAGGGTCAGATACGCAGTATTTT. The genes are TRBV7-2 and TRBJ2-3; D may be TRBD1 (6 bases). The V gene lost 3 bases and the J gene lost 4 bases, with 8 bases spanning the gap. Germline-derived CDR1 and CDR2 are SGHTA and FQGNSA. CDR3 length: 13 amino acids.